The clone carrying this T cell receptor (beta chain) appeared a few times. The entry originates in a study of beta chain features in type 1 diabetes. What was sequenced were expressed TCRB transcripts, since all of the isolated RNA had been reverse transcribed. Libraries were prepared by immunoSEQ multiplex PCR; TCRdb keeps only in-frame clonotypes and omits some of them. Of about 360,000 clones detected, 10% to 15% appear once; the ten largest clones hold less than 0.02%. This receptor was obtained from a man younger than 30 in good health. Sequencing used naive CD4+ T cells from blood.

The CDR3 region is CASSTPEGAGLYNEQFF. The CDR3 coding sequence is TGTGCCAGCAGCACCCCGGAGGGAGCGGGACTATACAATGAGCAGTTCTTC. The rearrangement joins TRBV7-2 to TRBJ2-1, with TRBD2 identical over 7 bases. CDR3 length: 17 residues. V lost 5 bases, J lost 4 bases, and 14 bases stayed unmatched. Germline CDR1 SGHTA, CDR2 FQGNSA.